Shown below are 29 T cell receptor beta chains from a single sample sequenced in a study of cytomegalovirus exposure and HLA in healthy donors. The PCR contained 60 Vbeta and 13 Jbeta primers. The repertoire was sequenced with immunoSEQ multiplex PCR; TCRdb's copy has only in-frame clones and lacks some. The sample has about 130,000 clones, about a sixth seen once. The sample taken for sequencing was PBMCs. The receptors shown here come from a female donor in good health and CMV-seropositive.

This clone has a handful of counts. The genes are TRBV19 and TRBJ1-5, with D perhaps matching TRBD1 (5 bases). V was shortened by 3 bases and J by 7 bases, with 19 bases between the two germline ends. The CDR3 is 16 amino acids. Germline loops: CDR1 LNHDA, CDR2 SQIVND (reference sequence). The CDR3 loop is CASSIQTARPGQPQHF. In nucleotides, the CDR3 is TGTGCCAGTAGTATTCAAACCGCCCGGCCAGGGCAGCCCCAGCATTTT.

This clone was detected a few times. DNA for the CDR3: TGTGCCAGCAGCCGTCTTAGGGCAGGGAAGGTCGAGCAGTACTTC. It yields the protein CASSRLRAGKVEQYF. The rearrangement uses TRBV16 and TRBJ2-7; possible D gene TRBD1, 5 bases. Trimming shortened V by 4 bases and J by 6 bases, and 19 bases separated the two germline ends. This CDR3 has 15 residues. Germline V gene sequence: CDR1 KGHSY, CDR2 FQNENV.

The rearrangement uses TRBV7-9 and TRBJ2-3, with D maybe TRBD1 (6 bases). The CDR3 is 13 amino acids. Germline V gives CDR1 SEHNR, CDR2 FQNEAQ (reference sequence). Trimming removed 8 bases at V and 2 bases at J, with 11 bases between. In nucleotides, the CDR3 is TGTGCCAGCGCCGACAGGCCCACAGATACGCAGTATTTT. Its protein product is CASADRPTDTQYF.

This clone was seen a few times. The gene calls are TRBV4-2 and TRBJ2-3; no clear D. Germline CDR1 and CDR2: LGHNA and YNFKEQ. CDR3 length equals 16 residues. Between the trimmed V and J ends, which lost 0 bases and 4 bases, there was a span of 14 bases. The CDR3 protein is CASSQEPSKGADTQYF. The CDR3 DNA reads as TGTGCCAGCAGCCAAGAGCCTAGTAAAGGCGCAGATACGCAGTATTTT.

In its sample, this clone was seen a few times. This chain links TRBV4-3 with TRBJ2-2, with 10 bases that match TRBD2. V lost 6 bases and J lost 6; bases outside the gene matches: 7. The CDR3 contains 15 residues. Germline CDR1 and CDR2: LGHNA and YSLEER. The CDR3, as DNA: TGCGCCAGCAGGGCTAGCGGGAGTTACCCCGGGGAGCTGTTTTTT. Protein sequence: CASRASGSYPGELFF.

In its sample, this clone was seen a few times. The chain is built from TRBV27 and TRBJ2-7; tentatively, D is TRBD2 (5 bases). Trimming took off 1 base at V and 5 bases at J, with 9 bases between the two ends. This CDR3 is 13 amino acids long. Germline lookup yields CDR1 MNHEY and CDR2 SMNVEV (reference sequence). The CDR3 DNA follows: TGTGCCAGCAGTTTATTTGCTAGCAACGAGCAGTACTTC. Protein: CASSLFASNEQYF.

The chain is built from TRBV14 and TRBJ1-2; 8 nucleotides line up with TRBD1. This CDR3 is built from 19 residues. J was trimmed by 3 bases and V by 4 bases; bases with no gene match: 19. Per germline, CDR1 SGHDN and CDR2 FVKESK. The CDR3 reads CASSLLPGQASPEYYGYTF. DNA of the CDR3: TGTGCCAGCAGCCTCCTCCCGGGACAGGCTTCTCCCGAATACTATGGCTACACCTTC.

The chain links TRBV7-2 to TRBJ2-1, with TRBD2 matching over 8 bases. V gave up 1 base and J gave up 8 bases; unmatched junction bases: 4. Germline V gene data show CDR1 as SGHTA and CDR2 as FQGNSA. CDR3 length equals 14 residues. This CDR3 is CASSLGPGGYEQFF. The CDR3 DNA follows: TGTGCCAGCAGCTTAGGACCGGGGGGGTATGAGCAGTTCTTC.

In its sample, this clone was seen a few times. The V gene is TRBV2, the J gene TRBJ2-2; tentative D call: TRBD1 (5 bases). V lost 7 bases and J 0 bases, leaving 15 bases between the germline ends. The CDR3 consists of 16 residues. Germline loops: CDR1 SNHLY, CDR2 FYNNEI. DNA for the CDR3: TGTGCCAGCAAACAGGACGCATTCTCGAACACCGGGGAGCTGTTTTTT. Translating gives CASKQDAFSNTGELFF.

This clone was picked up one time. This chain links TRBV2 with TRBJ2-3, with D uncertain. Deletions cut 7 bases from V and 2 bases from J, with 7 bases between. Germline V gene lookup returns CDR1 SNHLY and CDR2 FYNNEI. The CDR3 runs 12 residues. The CDR3, as DNA: TGTGCCAGCACGGTTAACACAGATACGCAGTATTTT. Its protein product is CASTVNTDTQYF.

This clone was seen more than once but under ten times. This sequence joins TRBV7-2 and TRBJ2-3; 9 bases are shared with TRBD2. The CDR3 runs 14 residues. With 5 bases clipped from V and 1 base from J, the junction kept 1 base outside the gene matches. Germline V gene sequence: CDR1 SGHTA, CDR2 FQGNSA. The CDR3 region is CASSRTSGTDTQYF. CDR3 bases: TGTGCCAGCAGCCGGACTAGCGGCACAGATACGCAGTATTTT. The entire variable domain, with the rest obtained from reference TRBV7-2 and TRBJ2-3, is as follows: GAGVSQSPSNKVTEKGKDVELRCDPISGHTALYWYRQSLGQGLEFLIYFQGNSAPDKSGLPSDRFSAERTGGSVSTLTIQRTQQEDSAVYLCASSRTSGTDTQYFGPGTRLTVL.

This clone was found once. CDR3 amino acids: CASRLAGGPTDTQYF. CDR3 sequence (DNA): TGTGCCAGCAGATTAGCGGGGGGGCCCACAGATACGCAGTATTTT. V usage is TRBV6-6 and J usage is TRBJ2-3, with 11 bases lining up with TRBD2. The CDR3 runs to 15 residues. J gave up 2 bases and V 6 bases, and 4 bases lay outside the gene matches. Germline assignment: CDR1 MNHNY and CDR2 SVGAGI (reference sequence).

This chain joins TRBV4-2 and TRBJ1-1; weak D call: TRBD1 (5 bases). The CDR3 has 14 amino acids. Trimming pared 2 bases from V and 8 bases from J, leaving 15 bases between. The germline V gene has CDR1 LGHNA and CDR2 YNFKEQ. The CDR3 is CASSQPSGGGEAFF. For the CDR3, the DNA is TGTGCCAGCAGCCAACCCTCGGGGGGAGGCGAAGCTTTCTTT.

This clone has only a few counts. The rearrangement joins TRBV4-2 to TRBJ2-7; unclear D gene. The germline V gene has CDR1 LGHNA and CDR2 YNFKEQ. Trimming pared 0 bases from V and 3 bases from J, leaving 9 bases between. CDR3 length: 14 residues. CDR3 region: CASSQELPYYEQYF. As DNA, the CDR3 is TGTGCCAGCAGCCAAGAACTCCCATACTACGAGCAGTACTTC.

This clone was recorded a few times. The rearrangement joins TRBV15 to TRBJ2-7; D possibly corresponds to TRBD1 (6 bases). The germline V and J ends were trimmed by 4 bases and 0 bases, with 13 bases remaining between them. The CDR3 extends over 15 amino acids. CDR1 is LNHNV and CDR2 is YYDKDF in the germline V gene (reference sequence). The CDR3 is CATSIFPTGSYEQYF. CDR3 DNA sequence: TGTGCCACCAGCATATTTCCGACAGGCTCCTACGAGCAGTACTTC.

This clone was counted between two and nine times. The chain combines TRBV7-8 with TRBJ1-6; D uncertain. V shed 3 bases and J shed 0 bases, with 6 bases lying between them. The germline gives CDR1 SGHVS, CDR2 FQNEAQ. The CDR3 length is 15 residues. DNA of the CDR3: TGTGCCAGCAGCTTCACGGGCTCCTATAATTCACCCCTCCACTTT. It translates to CASSFTGSYNSPLHF.

This clone was seen a handful of times. The V call is TRBV4-2, the J call TRBJ2-3; TRBD2 aligns across 11 bases. The V gene end was trimmed by 1 base and the J gene end by 2 bases; junction bases not matched to a gene: 11. This CDR3 spans 19 amino acids. CDR1 and CDR2 from the germline V gene are LGHNA and YNFKEQ. CDR3 nucleotide sequence: TGTGCCAGCAGCCAAGTATATGCTAGCGGGAGGCTATACACAGATACGCAGTATTTT. It encodes CASSQVYASGRLYTDTQYF.

The chain carries TRBV5-1 and TRBJ1-1, with 7 bases identical to TRBD1. The length of the CDR3 is 14 residues. J gave up 4 bases and V 0 bases, and 3 bases lay outside the gene matches. The germline CDR1 and CDR2 sequences are SGHRS and YFSETQ. In DNA, the CDR3 is TGCGCCAGCAGCTTGGGGACAGGAAGCACTGAAGCTTTCTTT. It is translated as CASSLGTGSTEAFF. The variable domain in full, with the rest retrieved from reference TRBV5-1 and TRBJ1-1, is KAGVTQTPRYLIKTRGQQVTLSCSPISGHRSVSWYQQTPGQGLQFLFEYFSETQRNKGNFPGRFSGRQFSNSRSEMNVSTLELGDSALYLCASSLGTGSTEAFFGQGTRLTVV.

This clone has more than one count but fewer than ten. The chain carries TRBV30 and TRBJ2-1, with 13 bases fitting TRBD2. The CDR3 runs to 17 residues. Germline values: CDR1 GTSNPN, CDR2 SVGIG (reference sequence). The V and J ends lost 0 bases and 6 bases, in that order; junction bases with no gene match: 8. The CDR3 DNA follows: TGTGCCTGGAGTGTATTACTAGCGGGAGGGCCCCCCAATGAGCAGTTCTTC. Translation gives CAWSVLLAGGPPNEQFF.

This chain connects TRBV28 to TRBJ2-7, with D unclear. Trimming pared 1 base from V and 9 bases from J, leaving 10 bases between. CDR1 MDHEN and CDR2 SYDVKM come from the germline V gene. This CDR3 comprises 12 residues. CDR3 coding DNA: TGTGCCAGCAGTTTATTAGTTCGGAGGCAGTACTTC. It is translated as CASSLLVRRQYF.

This clone turned up a few times. The rearrangement links TRBV4-2 to TRBJ2-1, with 7 bases lining up with TRBD1. J gave up 4 bases and V 3 bases, and 9 bases lay outside the gene matches. CDR3 length: 16 residues. The V gene's germline CDR1 is LGHNA and CDR2 YNFKEQ. The CDR3 region has the DNA TGTGCCAGCAGCCACAACCCGGGACAGACTTACAATGAGCAGTTCTTC. Translating gives CASSHNPGQTYNEQFF.

This chain links TRBV27 with TRBJ1-6, with D maybe TRBD1 (6 bases). Germline V gives CDR1 MNHEY, CDR2 SMNVEV (reference sequence). V shed 3 bases and J shed 3 bases, with 18 bases lying between them. CDR3 size: 18 residues. The CDR3: CASSFYAGGPRYNSPLHF. The CDR3 nucleotides are TGTGCCAGCAGTTTTTATGCGGGGGGCCCTCGCTATAATTCACCCCTCCACTTT.

This clone occurred a few times. The CDR3 sequence: CASSPTILRNEAFF. In DNA form, the CDR3 reads TGTGCCAGCAGCCCGACAATCCTGAGAAATGAAGCTTTCTTT. V usage is TRBV11-2 and J usage is TRBJ1-1; unclear D gene. CDR1 and CDR2 (germline): SGHAT, FQNNGV. This CDR3 is 14 amino acids long. V lost 5 bases, J lost 7 bases, and 17 bases lay in between.

The gene calls are TRBV27 and TRBJ1-1, with 8 bases aligning to TRBD1. Germline CDR1 is MNHEY and CDR2 is SMNVEV (reference sequence). V was pared by 4 bases and J by 5 bases, with 3 bases of the junction left unmatched. This CDR3 has 13 amino acids. The CDR3 region has the DNA TGTGCCAGCAGTTCCAGGGGGCTAACTGAAGCTTTCTTT. This sequence encodes CASSSRGLTEAFF.

The table lists this clone with a few counts. The CDR3 reads CASSSLQGAYEQYF. CDR3 nucleotide sequence: TGTGCCAGCAGTTCTTTACAGGGGGCCTACGAGCAGTACTTC. The chain employs TRBV6-5 and TRBJ2-7; TRBD1 agrees at 8 bases. Germline loops: CDR1 MNHEY, CDR2 SVGAGI. V trimming: 4 bases; J trimming: 2 bases; junction bases outside the gene matches: 4. The length of the CDR3 is 14 residues.

This clone was found a few times. As DNA, the CDR3 is TGCGCCAGCAGCTTGGGGTTGGGGACTAGCATAAGTGAGCAGTTCTTC. Residues: CASSLGLGTSISEQFF. The chain combines TRBV5-1 with TRBJ2-1, with 9 bases that match TRBD2. Trimming at V came to 0 bases and at J to 9 bases, leaving 10 bases not matched to a gene. Germline V gives CDR1 SGHRS, CDR2 YFSETQ. The CDR3 sequence is 16 residues long.

This clone was seen a handful of times. CDR3 protein: CASSEQGHYGYTF. Here the CDR3 DNA reads TGCGCCAGCAGCGAACAGGGGCACTATGGCTACACCTTC. V usage is TRBV4-1 and J usage is TRBJ1-2; 7 bases line up with TRBD1. The germline V gene has CDR1 MGHRA and CDR2 YSYEKL. The CDR3 has 13 residues. Unmatched junction bases numbered 3, after V lost 5 bases and J lost 3 bases.

This clone has more than one count but fewer than ten. The V gene is TRBV7-9, the J gene TRBJ2-3; 7 bases are a match to TRBD2. The CDR3 totals 13 residues. Germline V gene data show CDR1 as SEHNR and CDR2 as FQNEAQ (reference sequence). The junction had 2 bases not matched to a gene; V was cut back by 2 bases and J by 6 bases. This chain's CDR3 is CASSLLLADTQYF. In DNA, the CDR3 is TGTGCCAGCAGCTTACTACTAGCGGATACGCAGTATTTT.

The chain couples TRBV27 to TRBJ2-7; no clear D. Trimming removed 7 bases at V and 0 bases at J, with 16 bases between. Per the germline V gene, CDR1 is MNHEY and CDR2 is SMNVEV (reference sequence). The CDR3 spans 15 residues. DNA of the CDR3: TGTGCCAGCAAATTCACAGCCCGAAGCTCCTACGAGCAGTACTTC. This encodes CASKFTARSSYEQYF.